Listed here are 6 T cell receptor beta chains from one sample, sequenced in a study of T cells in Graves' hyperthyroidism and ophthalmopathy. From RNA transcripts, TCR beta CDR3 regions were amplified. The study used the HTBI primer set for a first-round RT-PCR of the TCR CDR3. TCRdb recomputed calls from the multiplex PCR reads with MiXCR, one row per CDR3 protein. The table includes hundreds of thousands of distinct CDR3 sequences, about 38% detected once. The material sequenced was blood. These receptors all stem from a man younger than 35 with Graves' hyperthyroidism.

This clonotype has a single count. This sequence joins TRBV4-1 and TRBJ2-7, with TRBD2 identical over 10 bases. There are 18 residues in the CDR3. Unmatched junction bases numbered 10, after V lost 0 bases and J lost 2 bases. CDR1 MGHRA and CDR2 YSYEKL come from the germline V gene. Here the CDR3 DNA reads TGCGCCAGCAGCCAAGAGAGGTCCAGGACTAGCGGCACCTACGAGCAGTACTTC. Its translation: CASSQERSRTSGTYEQYF.

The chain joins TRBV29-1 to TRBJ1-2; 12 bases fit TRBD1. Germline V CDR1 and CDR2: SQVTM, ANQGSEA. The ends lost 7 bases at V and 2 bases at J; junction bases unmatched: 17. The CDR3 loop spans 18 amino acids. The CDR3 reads CSALKRDRGRRENYGYTF. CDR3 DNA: TGCAGCGCCCTAAAACGGGACAGGGGGCGGAGAGAAAACTATGGCTACACCTTC.

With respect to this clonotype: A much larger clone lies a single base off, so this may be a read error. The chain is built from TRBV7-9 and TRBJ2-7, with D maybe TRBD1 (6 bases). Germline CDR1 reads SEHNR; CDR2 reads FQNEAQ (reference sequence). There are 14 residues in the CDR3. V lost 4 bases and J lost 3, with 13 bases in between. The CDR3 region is CASSSSTGIYEQYF. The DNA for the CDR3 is TGTGCCAGCAGCTCATCCACAGGGATCTACGAGCAGTACTTC.

DNA of the CDR3: TGCAGTTATTGGCAGGAGCGCAATCAGCCCCAGCATTTT. It specifies CSYWQERNQPQHF. The chain combines TRBV20-1 with TRBJ1-5; D gene unclear. V lost 8 bases to trimming and J lost 2 bases, with 13 bases between them. This CDR3 contains 13 residues. Looked up from germline, CDR1 is DFQATT and CDR2 is SNEGSKA (reference sequence).

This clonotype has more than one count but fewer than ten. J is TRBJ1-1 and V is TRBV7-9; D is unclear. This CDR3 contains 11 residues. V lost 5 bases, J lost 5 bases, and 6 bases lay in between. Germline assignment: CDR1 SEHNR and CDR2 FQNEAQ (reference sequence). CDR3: CASSPLTEAFF. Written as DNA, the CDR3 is TGTGCCAGCAGCCCCCTAACTGAAGCTTTCTTT. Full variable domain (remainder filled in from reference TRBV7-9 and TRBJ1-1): DTGVSQNPRHKITKRGQNVTFRCDPISEHNRLYWYRQTLGQGPEFLTYFQNEAQLEKSRLLSDRFSAERPKGSFSTLEIQRTEQGDSAMYLCASSPLTEAFFGQGTRLTVV.

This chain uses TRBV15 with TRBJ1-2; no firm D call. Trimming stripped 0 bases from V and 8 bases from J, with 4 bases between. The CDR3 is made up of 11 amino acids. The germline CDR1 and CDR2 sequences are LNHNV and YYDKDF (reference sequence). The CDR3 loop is CATSRETGYTF. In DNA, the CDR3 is TGTGCCACCAGCAGAGAAACGGGCTACACCTTC.